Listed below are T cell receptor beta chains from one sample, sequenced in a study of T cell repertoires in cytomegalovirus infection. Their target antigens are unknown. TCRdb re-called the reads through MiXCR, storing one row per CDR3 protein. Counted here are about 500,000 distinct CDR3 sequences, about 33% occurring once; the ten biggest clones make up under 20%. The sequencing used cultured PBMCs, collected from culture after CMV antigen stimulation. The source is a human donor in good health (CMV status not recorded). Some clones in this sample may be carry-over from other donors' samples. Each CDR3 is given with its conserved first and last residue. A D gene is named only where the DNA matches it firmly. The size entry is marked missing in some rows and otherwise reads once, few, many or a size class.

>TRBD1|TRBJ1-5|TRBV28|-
CASRDRDSQPQHF
TGTGCCAGCAGAGACAGGGATTCTCAGCCCCAGCATTTT
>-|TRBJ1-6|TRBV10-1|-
CASSESIQGPLHF
TGCGCCAGCAGTGAGTCGATACAGGGACCCCTCCACTTT
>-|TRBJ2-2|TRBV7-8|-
CASSLGMGVAGELFF
TGTGCCAGCAGCTTGGGTATGGGCGTTGCCGGGGAGCTGTTTTTT
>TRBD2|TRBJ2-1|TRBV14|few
CASSSQRGAGGPYNEQFF
TGTGCCAGCAGCTCCCAACGGGGGGCGGGAGGGCCCTACAATGAGCAGTTCTTC
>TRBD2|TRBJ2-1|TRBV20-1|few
CSARGGLAGLNEQFF
TGCAGTGCTAGAGGGGGACTAGCGGGTTTGAATGAGCAGTTCTTC
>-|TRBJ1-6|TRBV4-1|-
CASSLLGVSSYNSPLHF
TGCGCCAGCAGCCTATTAGGGGTTAGCTCCTATAATTCACCCCTCCACTTT
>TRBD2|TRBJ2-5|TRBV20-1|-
CSAREGSETQYF
TGCAGTGCTCGGGAGGGCAGTGAGACCCAGTACTTC
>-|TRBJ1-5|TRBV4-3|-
CASSQENRVDRSNQPQHF
TGCGCCAGCAGCCAAGAGAACAGGGTAGACCGGAGTAATCAGCCCCAGCATTTT
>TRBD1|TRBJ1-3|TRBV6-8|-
CASSLIQGSVGTIYF
TGTGCCAGCAGTTTGATACAGGGGTCTGTCGGCACCATATATTTT
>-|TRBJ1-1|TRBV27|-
CASSALIHLNTEAFF
TGTGCCAGCAGTGCCCTGATACACTTGAACACTGAAGCTTTCTTT
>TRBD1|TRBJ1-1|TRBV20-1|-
CSARDSTQGEFEAFF
TGCAGTGCTAGAGATTCTACCCAGGGGGAGTTTGAAGCTTTCTTT
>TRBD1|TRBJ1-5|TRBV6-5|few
CASSYDRGRQPQHF
TGTGCCAGCAGTTACGACAGGGGAAGGCAGCCCCAGCATTTT
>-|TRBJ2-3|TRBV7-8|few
CASSLAGGQVMLDTQYF
TGTGCCAGCAGCTTAGCCGGGGGACAAGTAATGTTAGATACGCAGTATTTT
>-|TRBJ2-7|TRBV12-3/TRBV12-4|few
CASRSPGYEQYF
TGTGCCAGCCGCAGTCCGGGGTACGAGCAGTACTTC
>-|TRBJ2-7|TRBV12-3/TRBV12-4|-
CASSPTQGEYEQYF
TGTGCCAGCAGTCCCACCCAGGGCGAATACGAGCAGTACTTC
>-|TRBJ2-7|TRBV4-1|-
CASSRTDTYEQYF
TGCGCCAGCAGCCGGACAGACACGTACGAGCAGTACTTC
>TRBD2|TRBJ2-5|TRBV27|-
CASSLTPRAGVVQETQYF
TGTGCCAGCAGTTTAACGCCCAGAGCGGGAGTGGTGCAAGAGACCCAGTACTTC
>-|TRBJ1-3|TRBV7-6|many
CASSSKRFEGSGNTIYF
TGTGCCAGCAGCTCGAAGAGGTTCGAAGGCTCTGGAAACACCATATATTTT
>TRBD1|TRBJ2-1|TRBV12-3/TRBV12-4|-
CASSPRTGEKSYNEQFF
TGTGCCAGCAGTCCCCGGACAGGGGAAAAATCCTACAATGAGCAGTTCTTC
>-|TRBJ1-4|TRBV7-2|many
CASSPPNRQFLFF
TGTGCCAGCAGCCCGCCAAACCGACAGTTCCTGTTTTTT
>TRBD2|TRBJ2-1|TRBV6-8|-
CASRERPSGTSGRHREQFF
TGTGCCAGCAGGGAGCGCCCTTCCGGGACTAGCGGGAGGCATCGTGAGCAGTTCTTC
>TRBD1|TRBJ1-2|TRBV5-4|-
CASSPGTATNYGYTF
TGTGCCAGCAGCCCCGGGACAGCGACTAACTATGGCTACACCTTC
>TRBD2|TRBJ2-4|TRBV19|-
CASSTPGLGAKNIQYF
TGTGCCAGTAGTACTCCGGGACTAGGAGCCAAAAACATTCAGTACTTC
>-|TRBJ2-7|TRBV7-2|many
CASSLISRAHEQYF
TGTGCCAGCAGCTTGATTTCCAGGGCCCACGAGCAGTACTTC
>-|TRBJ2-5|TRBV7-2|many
CASSLRQKETQYF
TGTGCCAGCAGCTTAAGGCAGAAAGAGACCCAGTACTTC
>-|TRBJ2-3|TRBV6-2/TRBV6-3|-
CASRDPAGTSTDTQYF
TGTGCCAGCAGGGACCCAGCGGGCACTAGCACAGATACGCAGTATTTT
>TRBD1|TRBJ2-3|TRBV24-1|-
CATSTPQGPGSTDTQYF
TGTGCCACCAGTACTCCACAGGGGCCGGGATCCACAGATACGCAGTATTTT
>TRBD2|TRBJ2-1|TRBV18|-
CASSPPLAISYNEQFF
TGTGCCAGCTCACCACCACTAGCGATCTCCTACAATGAGCAGTTCTTC
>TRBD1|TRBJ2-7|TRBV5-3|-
CASSWARTGLAYEQYF
TGTGCCAGCAGCTGGGCTCGGACAGGGCTGGCCTACGAGCAGTACTTC
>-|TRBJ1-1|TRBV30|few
CAWTVEGMWTEAFF
TGTGCCTGGACCGTAGAGGGGATGTGGACTGAAGCTTTCTTT
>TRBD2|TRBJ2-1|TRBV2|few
CASRKRAGGPLYNEQFF
TGTGCCAGCAGGAAGAGAGCGGGAGGGCCCCTATACAATGAGCAGTTCTTC
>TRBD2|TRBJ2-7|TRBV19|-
CASTPTGPSGSYEQYF
TGTGCCAGTACCCCGACCGGCCCTAGCGGGAGCTACGAGCAGTACTTC
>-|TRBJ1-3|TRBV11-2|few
CASSSGPISGNTIYF
TGTGCCAGCAGCTCCGGACCGATCTCTGGAAACACCATATATTTT
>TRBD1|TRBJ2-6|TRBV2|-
CASIGGTGRGANVLTF
TGTGCCAGCATAGGCGGGACAGGGCGAGGGGCCAACGTCCTGACTTTC
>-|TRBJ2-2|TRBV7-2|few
CASSLGGLGTGELFF
TGTGCCAGCAGCTTAGGGGGGTTAGGTACCGGGGAGCTGTTTTTT
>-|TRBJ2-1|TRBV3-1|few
CASSQDLGPLVGEQFF
TGTGCCAGCAGCCAAGATCTGGGGCCCCTAGTTGGTGAGCAGTTCTTC
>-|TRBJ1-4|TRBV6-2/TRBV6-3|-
CASSSDSPGEKLFF
TGTGCCAGCAGCTCAGACTCCCCCGGTGAAAAACTGTTTTTT
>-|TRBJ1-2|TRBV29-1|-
CSVDAGTSYGYTF
TGCAGCGTTGACGCCGGGACGTCCTATGGCTACACCTTC
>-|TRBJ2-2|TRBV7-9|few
CASRPGLLVGELFF
TGTGCCAGCAGGCCGGGACTCCTAGTCGGGGAGCTGTTTTTT
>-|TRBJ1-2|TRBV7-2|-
CASRTTGNYGYTF
TGTGCCAGCAGGACCACAGGGAACTATGGCTACACCTTC
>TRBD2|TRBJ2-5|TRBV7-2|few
CASSLESLAGTSETQYF
TGTGCCAGCAGCTTAGAGTCCCTAGCGGGAACCTCGGAGACCCAGTACTTC
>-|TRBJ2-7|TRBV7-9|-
CASSNVVEQYF
TGTGCCAGCAGCAATGTAGTCGAGCAGTACTTC
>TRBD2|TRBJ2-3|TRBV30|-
CAWSVRLAGVETDTQYF
TGTGCCTGGAGTGTAAGACTAGCGGGAGTAGAAACAGATACGCAGTATTTT
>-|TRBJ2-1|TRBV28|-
CASSTLWNEQFF
TGTGCCAGCAGTACACTTTGGAATGAGCAGTTCTTC
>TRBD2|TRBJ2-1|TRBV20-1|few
CSARTSGSHEQFF
TGCAGCGCCCGGACTAGCGGGAGCCATGAGCAGTTCTTC
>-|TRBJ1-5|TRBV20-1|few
CSARETGALNQPQHF
TGCAGTGCTAGAGAAACAGGAGCACTCAATCAGCCCCAGCATTTT
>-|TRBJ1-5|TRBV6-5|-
CASRRDRYQPQHF
TGTGCCAGCAGAAGGGACCGCTATCAGCCCCAGCATTTT
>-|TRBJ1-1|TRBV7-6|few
CASSLKGTKAFF
TGTGCCAGCAGCTTGAAAGGGACAAAAGCTTTCTTT
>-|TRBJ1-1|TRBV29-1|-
CSVGLPDMNTEAFF
TGCAGCGTTGGCCTCCCGGACATGAACACTGAAGCTTTCTTT
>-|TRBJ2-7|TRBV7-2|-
CASSLFAESEQYF
TGTGCCAGCAGCTTATTTGCGGAATCCGAGCAGTACTTC
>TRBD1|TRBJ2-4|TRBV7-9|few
CASSFDREAKNIQYF
TGTGCCAGCAGCTTCGACAGGGAGGCCAAAAACATTCAGTACTTC
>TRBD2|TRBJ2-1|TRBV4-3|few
CASSQYLPLTSGRGWEQFF
TGCGCCAGCAGCCAGTACTTACCCTTGACTAGCGGGAGAGGTTGGGAGCAGTTCTTC
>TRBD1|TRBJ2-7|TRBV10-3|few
CASQSATGTYEQYF
TGTGCCTCCCAATCGGCGACAGGGACCTACGAGCAGTACTTC
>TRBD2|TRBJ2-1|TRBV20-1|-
CSASGTSGLSSYNEQFF
TGCAGTGCTAGCGGGACTAGCGGTCTAAGCTCCTACAATGAGCAGTTCTTC
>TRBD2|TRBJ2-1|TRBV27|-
CASSTPTSGRGHEQFF
TGTGCCAGCAGTACGCCGACTAGCGGGAGAGGCCATGAGCAGTTCTTC
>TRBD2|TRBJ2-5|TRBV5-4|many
CASSLGTSGRETQYF
TGTGCCAGCAGCTTGGGGACTAGCGGGAGAGAGACCCAGTACTTC